This section outlines one T cell receptor beta chain sequence together with its context. This specimen belongs to a study of T-cell memory formation after mild COVID-19. Each CDR3 protein gets one entry after TCRdb re-called the 5' RACE reads with MiXCR. The data contain hundreds of thousands of distinct CDR3 sequences, around 27% of them singletons. V was pared by 1 base and J by 4 bases, with 7 bases between. The CDR3 loop spans 13 amino acids. Per the germline V gene, CDR1 is SNHLY and CDR2 is FYNNEI. Sequencing was carried out using PBMCs or a T cell subset sorted from them (not recorded which). The chain is built from TRBV2 and TRBJ1-2; D is unclear. This receptor was identified in an adult woman who had mild COVID-19 (a few samples of this study predate the infection). Cell type and time point are not known. The CDR3 DNA is TGTGCCAGCAGTGAAGGGGAACGCTATGGCTACACCTTC. Translated: CASSEGERYGYTF.